This T cell receptor (beta chain) was documented in a study of T cells in Graves' hyperthyroidism and ophthalmopathy. Hyperthyroidism of Graves' type that showed no ophthalmopathy progression within 18 months was stable. This CDR3 spans 14 amino acids. The germline V and J ends were trimmed by 6 bases and 2 bases, with 13 bases remaining between them. Amplification targeted TCR beta CDR3 regions from RNA transcripts. RT-PCR in the first round (using the HTBI primer set) targeted the TCR CDR3. TCRdb re-called the multiplex PCR reads with MiXCR, one entry per CDR3 protein. Altogether roughly 380,000 distinct CDR3 sequences are present, about 20% being singletons, with the ten largest covering 3.7%.

This receptor was identified in a young woman with Graves' hyperthyroidism. Sequencing input: blood. The genes are TRBV12-3 or TRBV12-4 and TRBJ1-2; D may be TRBD1 (6 bases). The CDR3 sequence: CASSAGGPNYGYTF. The DNA of the CDR3 is TGTGCCAGCAGCGCCGGGGGCCCCAACTATGGCTACACCTTC.